These 7 T cell receptor beta chains originate from one sample sequenced in a study of T cells in Graves' hyperthyroidism and ophthalmopathy. RNA transcripts yielded amplified TCR beta CDR3 regions. A first-round RT-PCR of the TCR CDR3 used the HTBI primer set. TCRdb reprocessed the multiplex PCR reads with MiXCR, giving one entry per CDR3 protein. The data show roughly 420,000 distinct CDR3 sequences, with 15% to 18% seen just once and roughly an eighth held by the top ten. The sample taken for sequencing was blood. The receptors here all came from a woman under 30 with Graves' hyperthyroidism.

Comment on this clonotype: One base away lies a much larger clone, so this may be a sequencing read error. This chain uses TRBV20-1 with TRBJ2-7; D is uncertain. The closer fit of TRBJ2-1 to the DNA end suggests the J call may be wrong. Germline V gives CDR1 DFQATT, CDR2 SNEGSKA (reference sequence). This CDR3 spans 12 amino acids. This CDR3 is CSARESSYEQFF. CDR3 DNA sequence: TGCAGTGCTCGAGAGAGCTCCTACGAGCAGTTCTTC.

This clonotype has a count of ten or more. The V gene is TRBV6-1, the J gene TRBJ1-5; D is undetermined. Deletions cut 6 bases from V and 0 bases from J, with 21 bases between. Germline lookup yields CDR1 MNHNS and CDR2 SASEGT. The CDR3 runs to 18 residues. The CDR3 reads CASRAALRILNSNQPQHF. The CDR3 DNA follows: TGTGCCAGCAGGGCAGCACTCCGCATTCTCAATAGCAATCAGCCCCAGCATTTT.

This clonotype showed up many times. This sequence joins TRBV28 and TRBJ1-1; D is ambiguous. The CDR3 contains 15 residues. Germline lookup yields CDR1 MDHEN and CDR2 SYDVKM. Between the trimmed V and J ends, which lost 2 bases and 0 bases, there was a span of 10 bases. CDR3 sequence reads: CASSLQPEMNTEAFF. DNA of the CDR3: TGTGCCAGCAGTTTACAGCCGGAGATGAACACTGAAGCTTTCTTT.

This clonotype was found once. The chain has TRBV6-1 and TRBJ2-6; TRBD1 matches at 7 bases. The CDR3 covers 17 residues. V lost 7 bases to trimming and J lost 1 base; unmatched junction nucleotides: 10. Germline values: CDR1 MNHNS, CDR2 SASEGT. Here the CDR3 reads CASIWGQPYSGANVLTF. CDR3 sequence (DNA): TGTGCCAGCATATGGGGACAGCCCTATTCTGGGGCCAACGTCCTGACTTTC.

This clonotype appeared many times. The chain recombines TRBV20-1 with TRBJ2-3; 7 nucleotides align to TRBD2. With 0 bases clipped from V and 2 bases from J, the junction kept 11 bases outside the gene matches. The germline V gene encodes CDR1 DFQATT and CDR2 SNEGSKA (reference sequence). The CDR3 is made up of 17 amino acids. The CDR3 protein is CSARDREQGGTTDTQYF. CDR3 coding DNA: TGCAGTGCTAGAGATCGTGAGCAGGGAGGGACCACAGATACGCAGTATTTT.

The chain joins TRBV19 to TRBJ2-7, with D perhaps matching TRBD2 (5 bases). Germline V gene sequence: CDR1 LNHDA, CDR2 SQIVND (reference sequence). V was clipped by 1 base and J by 0 bases, with 10 bases between them. The CDR3 has 15 amino acids. CDR3 sequence: CASSIVGGRSYEQYF. CDR3 bases: TGTGCCAGTAGTATAGTGGGCGGGCGCTCCTACGAGCAGTACTTC. The variable domain in full, with the rest retrieved from reference TRBV19 and TRBJ2-7, is DGGITQSPKYLFRKEGQNVTLSCEQNLNHDAMYWYRQDPGQGLRLIYYSQIVNDFQKGDIAEGYSVSREKKESFPLTVTSAQKNPTAFYLCASSIVGGRSYEQYFGPGTRLTVT.

This chain joins TRBV20-1 and TRBJ2-1; unclear D gene. Germline CDR1 and CDR2: DFQATT and SNEGSKA (reference sequence). The CDR3 has 18 residues. The V end lost 1 base, the J end lost 8 bases, and 27 bases lay between the germline ends. As DNA, the CDR3 is TGCAGTGCTAGAGCCCTTGAACCCGGAAAGGGAATTGCCGATGAGCAGTTCTTC. Protein: CSARALEPGKGIADEQFF.